These T cell receptor beta chains were read from a single sample in a study of blood T cell repertoires in COVID-19. The assay was immunoSEQ multiplex PCR, and TCRdb's table has in-frame clones only and misses some. This table holds 130,000 to 150,000 clones, roughly 85% found once. Sequencing was done on a sample of peripheral blood. Receptor source: a woman aged 55-70 years with COVID-19, enrolled during active disease. The CDR3 runs from the conserved cysteine through the conserved F or W. D genes are given only for firm matches. Rows give clone size only sometimes, using once, few, many, or a class for an expanded clone.

D	V	size	J	CDR3	DNA
TRBD1	TRBV7-3	-	TRBJ1-6	CASSLDRGSPLHF	TGTGCCAGCAGCCTTGACAGGGGATCACCCCTCCACTTT
TRBD1	TRBV18	-	TRBJ2-7	CASSPGDREYEQYF	TGTGCCAGCTCCCCGGGGGACAGGGAGTACGAGCAGTACTTC
-	TRBV4-1	-	TRBJ1-1	CASSPAGNTEAFF	TGCGCCAGCAGCCCCGCCGGGAACACTGAAGCTTTCTTT
TRBD1	TRBV5-8	-	TRBJ2-2	CASSWTGGATGELFF	TGTGCCAGCAGTTGGACAGGGGGGGCCACCGGGGAGCTGTTTTTT
-	TRBV14	-	TRBJ1-2	CASSQSTYGYTF	TGTGCCAGCAGCCAAAGCACCTATGGCTACACCTTC
-	TRBV6-5	-	TRBJ1-2	CASSYLQGGTNYGYTF	TGTGCCAGCAGTTACCTCCAGGGCGGGACTAACTATGGCTACACCTTC
-	TRBV3-1/TRBV3-2	few	TRBJ1-1	CASSQRQFDTEAFF	TGTGCCAGCAGCCAACGACAGTTTGACACTGAAGCTTTCTTT
-	TRBV3-1/TRBV3-2	-	TRBJ2-2	CASSQQGVTGELFF	TGTGCCAGCAGCCAACAAGGGGTCACCGGGGAGCTGTTTTTT
-	TRBV6-4	once	TRBJ1-1	CASAPAGAGKAEAFF	TGTGCCAGTGCACCCGCCGGCGCCGGGAAGGCTGAAGCTTTCTTT
-	TRBV19	-	TRBJ1-2	CASSATASGYGYTF	TGTGCCAGTAGTGCGACAGCTTCGGGCTATGGCTACACCTTC
TRBD2	TRBV10-2	-	TRBJ2-3	CASSESLAGISTDTQYF	TGCGCCAGCAGTGAGTCGCTAGCGGGCATAAGCACAGATACGCAGTATTTT
TRBD1	TRBV11-2	-	TRBJ1-4	CASSWDRESNEKLFF	TGTGCCAGCAGCTGGGACAGGGAGTCTAATGAAAAACTGTTTTTT
-	TRBV6-6	few	TRBJ1-5	CASTLKENQPQHF	TGTGCCAGCACCCTAAAAGAGAATCAGCCCCAGCATTTT
-	TRBV15	-	TRBJ1-2	CATSRGGGAESYGYTF	TGTGCCACCAGCAGGGGGGGAGGGGCCGAAAGCTATGGCTACACCTTC
-	TRBV11-2	-	TRBJ2-3	CASSRGDFSTDTQYF	TGTGCCAGCAGCCGAGGGGACTTTAGCACAGATACGCAGTATTTT
-	TRBV5-1	-	TRBJ1-2	CASSFGQPYGYTF	TGCGCCAGCAGCTTCGGACAGCCGTATGGCTACACCTTC
-	TRBV6-5	once	TRBJ1-2	CASSMQGFDGYTF	TGTGCCAGCAGCATGCAGGGCTTCGATGGCTACACCTTC
-	TRBV2	-	TRBJ2-3	CASKISLGPTDTQYF	TGTGCCAGCAAAATCTCACTAGGTCCAACAGATACGCAGTATTTT
-	TRBV6-1	-	TRBJ1-2	CASSDRGYGYTF	TGTGCCAGCAGTGACAGGGGCTATGGCTACACCTTC
TRBD1	TRBV5-6	-	TRBJ1-2	CASSPYRDRAYGYTF	TGTGCCAGCAGCCCCTATAGGGACAGGGCCTATGGCTACACCTTC
-	TRBV3-1/TRBV3-2	-	TRBJ1-6	CASSRQQDSPLHF	TGTGCCAGCAGCCGACAGCAGGATTCACCCCTCCACTTT
TRBD1	TRBV10-3	-	TRBJ1-3	CAITLGQLSSGNTIYF	TGTGCCATCACCCTGGGACAGCTGAGCTCTGGAAACACCATATATTTT
-	TRBV29-1	-	TRBJ1-5	CSVGRGINQPQHF	TGCAGCGTTGGACGGGGGATAAATCAGCCCCAGCATTTT
-	TRBV9	-	TRBJ2-6	CASSVVSSGANVLTF	TGTGCCAGCAGCGTAGTTAGCTCTGGGGCCAACGTCCTGACTTTC
TRBD2	TRBV7-2	-	TRBJ2-7	CASSCRGGVFWEQYF	TGTGCCAGCAGCTGCCGCGGGGGGGTCTTTTGGGAGCAGTACTTC
-	TRBV11-2	-	TRBJ2-6	CASSLRFGPPGANVLTF	TGTGCCAGCAGCTTACGTTTTGGGCCGCCTGGGGCCAACGTCCTGACTTTC
-	TRBV29-1	-	TRBJ2-2	CSVGASTDTGELFF	TGCAGCGTTGGGGCCTCCACAGACACCGGGGAGCTGTTTTTT
-	TRBV6-2/TRBV6-3	-	TRBJ2-7	CASSNSGSYEQYF	TGTGCCAGCAGTAATAGCGGATCCTACGAGCAGTACTTC
-	TRBV7-2	-	TRBJ1-3	CASVRTGNTIYF	TGTGCCAGCGTCAGGACTGGAAACACCATATATTTT
TRBD1	TRBV28	-	TRBJ1-4	CASTQGNEKLFF	TGTGCCAGCACACAGGGGAATGAAAAACTGTTTTTT
TRBD1	TRBV6-1	-	TRBJ2-7	CASSADPGTVKGEQYF	TGTGCCAGCAGTGCAGACCCCGGGACAGTCAAGGGCGAGCAGTACTTC
TRBD2	TRBV28	few	TRBJ2-7	CASSHRDYSLDEQYF	TGTGCCAGCAGTCACCGGGACTATAGTCTCGACGAGCAGTACTTC
TRBD1	TRBV3-1/TRBV3-2	once	TRBJ1-6	CASRRTGTNSPLHF	TGTGCCAGCAGACGGACAGGGACTAATTCACCCCTCCACTTT
-	TRBV6-5	-	TRBJ2-7	CASRKTASPYEQYF	TGTGCCAGCAGGAAAACTGCGTCCCCCTACGAGCAGTACTTC
-	TRBV4-3	once	TRBJ1-1	CASSVVGGNTEAFF	TGCGCCAGCAGCGTCGTGGGGGGGAACACTGAAGCTTTCTTT
-	TRBV5-1	few	TRBJ2-2	CASSLEARTNTGELFF	TGCGCCAGCAGCTTGGAAGCGCGGACGAACACCGGGGAGCTGTTTTTT
TRBD2	TRBV9	once	TRBJ2-7	CASSVAETSGPVEQYF	TGTGCCAGCAGCGTAGCTGAGACTAGCGGTCCAGTCGAGCAGTACTTC